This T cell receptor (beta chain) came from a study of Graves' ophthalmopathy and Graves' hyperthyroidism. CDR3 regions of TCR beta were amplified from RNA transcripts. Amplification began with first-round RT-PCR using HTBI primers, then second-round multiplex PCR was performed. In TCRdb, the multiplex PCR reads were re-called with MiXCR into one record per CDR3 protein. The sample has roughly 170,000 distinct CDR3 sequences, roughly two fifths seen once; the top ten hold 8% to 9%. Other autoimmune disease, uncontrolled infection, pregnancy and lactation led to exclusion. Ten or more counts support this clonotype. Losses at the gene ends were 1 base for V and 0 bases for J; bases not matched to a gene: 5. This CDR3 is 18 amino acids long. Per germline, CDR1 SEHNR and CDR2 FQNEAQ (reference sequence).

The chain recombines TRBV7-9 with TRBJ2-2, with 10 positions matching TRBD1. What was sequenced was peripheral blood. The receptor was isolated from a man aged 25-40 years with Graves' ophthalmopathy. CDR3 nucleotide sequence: TGTGCCAGCAGCTTAGTAGGAGGGACAGGGGCGAACACCGGGGAGCTGTTTTTT. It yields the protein CASSLVGGTGANTGELFF.